One sample yielded the 7 T cell receptor beta chains listed below, sequenced in a study of regulatory T cells in long-lasting Graves disease. Both iRepertoire HTBI primers and Arm-PCR of CDR3 regions were used to build the TCR beta libraries. TCRdb used MiXCR to reprocess the multiplex PCR reads, holding one entry per CDR3 protein. The data show under 700,000 distinct CDR3 sequences, around 16% seen once. Documented time point: newly diagnosed GD, antithyroid drugs for less than 3 months. Researchers made the TCR library from RNA that was extracted from PBMCs. These records were also assigned to another study, of T cells in Graves' hyperthyroidism and ophthalmopathy.

Sequencing used peripheral blood mononuclear cells (PBMCs), obtained at new diagnosis, from a patient treated with antithyroid drugs. The origin of the receptors is a woman aged 40-65 years with Graves disease.

Many counts were recorded for this clonotype. CDR3 sequence (DNA): TGCAGTGCTAGAGACGTGGCAGGTGGAGAGACCCAGTACTTC. Its translation: CSARDVAGGETQYF. J is TRBJ2-5 and V is TRBV20-1; D is unclear. V shed 0 bases and J shed 4 bases, with 12 bases lying between them. The CDR3 is 14 amino acids. Germline lookup yields CDR1 DFQATT and CDR2 SNEGSKA (reference sequence).

The genes are TRBV24-1 and TRBJ2-1, with 9 nucleotides matching TRBD1. The germline V gene has CDR1 KGHDR and CDR2 SFDVKD. The CDR3 is made up of 16 amino acids. Germline trimming cut 4 bases from V and 6 bases from J; bases unmatched to any gene: 9. CDR3 loop: CATSDPYRGLLNEQFF. DNA for the CDR3: TGTGCCACCAGTGACCCATACAGGGGGCTTCTCAATGAGCAGTTCTTC.

Only a few counts were recorded for this clonotype. This rearrangement joins TRBV30 to TRBJ1-2; TRBD1 matches 8 bases. Per the germline V gene, CDR1 is GTSNPN and CDR2 is SVGIG (reference sequence). The trim removed 8 bases at V and 3 bases at J, leaving 11 bases unmatched. This CDR3 comprises 14 residues. CDR3 coding DNA: TGTGCCAGCCTCCTCGTACAGGGGGACTATGGCTACACCTTC. Its translation is CASLLVQGDYGYTF.

This clonotype has a count of ten or more. V gene TRBV5-1 combines with J gene TRBJ2-7; D is unclear. CDR1 is SGHRS, CDR2 YFSETQ, per germline. There are 14 residues in the CDR3. Trimming took off 0 bases at V and 4 bases at J, with 11 bases between the two ends. CDR3 sequence: CASSLAVVAYEQYF. CDR3 coding DNA: TGCGCCAGCAGCTTGGCCGTGGTTGCATACGAGCAGTACTTC. Combining the CDR3 with reference TRBV5-1 and TRBJ2-7 gives the whole variable domain KAGVTQTPRYLIKTRGQQVTLSCSPISGHRSVSWYQQTPGQGLQFLFEYFSETQRNKGNFPGRFSGRQFSNSRSEMNVSTLELGDSALYLCASSLAVVAYEQYFGPGTRLTVT.

This clonotype was found a few times. The genes are TRBV7-2 and TRBJ2-2; tentatively, D is TRBD1 (5 bases). CDR1 is SGHTA, CDR2 FQGNSA, per germline. CDR3 size: 15 residues. Trimming left V 5 bases short and J 1 base short, with 11 bases between. The chain's CDR3 is CASSLFGQNTGELFF. The CDR3 DNA is TGTGCCAGCAGCCTCTTCGGACAGAACACCGGGGAGCTGTTTTTT.

This clonotype occurred many times. V is TRBV2 and J is TRBJ1-5; D might be TRBD1 (5 bases). This CDR3 region has 13 residues. The germline V and J ends were trimmed by 8 bases and 1 base, with 9 bases remaining between them. CDR1 is SNHLY, CDR2 FYNNEI, per germline. CDR3 in amino acids: CASGTASNQPQHF. CDR3 sequence (DNA): TGTGCCAGCGGGACCGCGAGCAATCAGCCCCAGCATTTT. Filled out from reference TRBV2 and TRBJ1-5, the complete variable domain reads EPEVTQTPSHQVTQMGQEVILRCVPISNHLYFYWYRQILGQKVEFLVSFYNNEISEKSEIFDDQFSVERPDGSNFTLKIRSTKLEDSAMYFCASGTASNQPQHFGDGTRLSIL.

This clonotype was seen at least ten times. The chain uses TRBV6-1 and TRBJ2-5; D is ambiguous. V lost 6 bases to trimming and J lost 1 base, with 9 bases between them. This CDR3 comprises 13 residues. The V gene's germline CDR1 is MNHNS and CDR2 SASEGT. The CDR3 protein is CASSWTGQETQYF. Written as DNA, the CDR3 is TGTGCCAGCAGCTGGACGGGCCAAGAGACCCAGTACTTC.